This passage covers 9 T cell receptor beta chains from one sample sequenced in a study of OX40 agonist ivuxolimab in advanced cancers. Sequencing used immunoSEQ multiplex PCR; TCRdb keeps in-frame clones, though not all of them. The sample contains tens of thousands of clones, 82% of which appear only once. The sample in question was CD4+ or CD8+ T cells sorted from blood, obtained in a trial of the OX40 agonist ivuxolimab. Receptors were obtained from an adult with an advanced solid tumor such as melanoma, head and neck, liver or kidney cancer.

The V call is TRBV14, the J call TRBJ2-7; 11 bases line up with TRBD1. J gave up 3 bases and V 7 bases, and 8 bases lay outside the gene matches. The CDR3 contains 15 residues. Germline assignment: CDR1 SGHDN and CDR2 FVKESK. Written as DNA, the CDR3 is TGTGCCAGCACCCTCGGGACAGGGGGGGTCTACGAGCAGTACTTC. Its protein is CASTLGTGGVYEQYF. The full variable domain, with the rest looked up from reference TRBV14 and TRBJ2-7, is EAGVTQFPSHSVIEKGQTVTLRCDPISGHDNLYWYRRVMGKEIKFLLHFVKESKQDESGMPNNRFLAERTGGTYSTLKVQPAELEDSGVYFCASTLGTGGVYEQYFGPGTRLTVT.

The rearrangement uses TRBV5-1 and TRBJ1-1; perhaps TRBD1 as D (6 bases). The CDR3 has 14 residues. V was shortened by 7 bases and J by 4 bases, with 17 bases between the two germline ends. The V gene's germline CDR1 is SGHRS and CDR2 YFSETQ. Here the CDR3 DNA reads TGCGCCAGCTGGGGGCCGCGTCGGGGCACTGAAGCTTTCTTT. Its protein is CASWGPRRGTEAFF.

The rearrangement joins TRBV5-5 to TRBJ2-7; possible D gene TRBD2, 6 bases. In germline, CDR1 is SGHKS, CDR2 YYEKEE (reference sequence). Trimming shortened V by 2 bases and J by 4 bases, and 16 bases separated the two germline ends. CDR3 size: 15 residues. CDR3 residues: CASSFSGLPQYEQYF. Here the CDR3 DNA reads TGTGCCAGCAGCTTCTCGGGACTTCCCCAGTACGAGCAGTACTTC.

CDR3 sequence (DNA): TGTGCCAGCAGCTTAGACCGGGGCCCATGGACAGATACGCAGTATTTT. Its protein is CASSLDRGPWTDTQYF. The V gene is TRBV7-2, the J gene TRBJ2-3, with D perhaps matching TRBD1 or TRBD2 (5 bases each). Trimming left V 1 base short and J 3 bases short, with 14 bases between. The CDR3 has 16 amino acids. Germline CDR1 is SGHTA and CDR2 is FQGNSA.

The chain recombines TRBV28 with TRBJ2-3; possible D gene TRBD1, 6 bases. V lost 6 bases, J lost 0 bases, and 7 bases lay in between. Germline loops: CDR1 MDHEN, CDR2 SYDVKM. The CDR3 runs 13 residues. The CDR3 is CASRDSSTDTQYF. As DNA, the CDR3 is TGTGCCAGCAGGGACAGTAGCACAGATACGCAGTATTTT.

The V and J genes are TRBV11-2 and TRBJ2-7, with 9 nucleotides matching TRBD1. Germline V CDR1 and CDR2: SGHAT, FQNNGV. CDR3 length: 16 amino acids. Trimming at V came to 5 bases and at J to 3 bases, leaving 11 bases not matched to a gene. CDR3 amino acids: CASSLQGALRLYEQYF. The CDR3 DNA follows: TGTGCCAGCAGCCTACAGGGGGCCCTCAGACTCTACGAGCAGTACTTC.

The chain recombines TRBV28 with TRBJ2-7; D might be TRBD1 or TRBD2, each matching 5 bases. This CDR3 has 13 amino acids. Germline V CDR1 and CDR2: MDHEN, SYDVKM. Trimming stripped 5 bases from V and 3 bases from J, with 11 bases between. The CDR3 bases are TGTGCCAGCAGTCCCAGGGAGAGCTACGAGCAGTACTTC. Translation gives CASSPRESYEQYF.

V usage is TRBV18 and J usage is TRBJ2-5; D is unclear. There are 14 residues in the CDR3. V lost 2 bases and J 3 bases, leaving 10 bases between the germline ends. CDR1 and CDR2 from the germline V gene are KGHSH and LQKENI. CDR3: CASSPYESKETQYF. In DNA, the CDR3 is TGTGCCAGCTCACCATATGAGAGTAAAGAGACCCAGTACTTC.

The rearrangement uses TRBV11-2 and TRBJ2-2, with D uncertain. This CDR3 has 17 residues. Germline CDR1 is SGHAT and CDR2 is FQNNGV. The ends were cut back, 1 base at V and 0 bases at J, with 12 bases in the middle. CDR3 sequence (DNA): TGTGCCAGCAGCTTAGTTAGTCAGCTTTCGAACACCGGGGAGCTGTTTTTT. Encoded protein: CASSLVSQLSNTGELFF.